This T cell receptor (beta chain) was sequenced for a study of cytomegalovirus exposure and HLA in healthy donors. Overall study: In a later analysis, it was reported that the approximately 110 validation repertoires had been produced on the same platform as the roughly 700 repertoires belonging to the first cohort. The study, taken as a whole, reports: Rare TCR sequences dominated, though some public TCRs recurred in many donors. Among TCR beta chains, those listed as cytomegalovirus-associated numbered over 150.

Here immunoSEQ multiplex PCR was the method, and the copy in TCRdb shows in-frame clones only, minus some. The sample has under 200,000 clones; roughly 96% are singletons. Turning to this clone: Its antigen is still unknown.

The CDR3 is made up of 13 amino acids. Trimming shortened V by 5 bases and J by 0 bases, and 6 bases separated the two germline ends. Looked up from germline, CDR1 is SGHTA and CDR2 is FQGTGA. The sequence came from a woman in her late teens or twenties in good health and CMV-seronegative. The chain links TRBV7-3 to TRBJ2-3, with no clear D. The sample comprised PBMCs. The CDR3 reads CASSPPSTDTQYF. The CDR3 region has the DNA TGTGCCAGCAGCCCCCCGAGCACAGATACGCAGTATTTT. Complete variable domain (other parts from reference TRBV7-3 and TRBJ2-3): GAGVSQTPSNKVTEKGKYVELRCDPISGHTALYWYRQSLGQGPEFLIYFQGTGAADDSGLPNDRFFAVRPEGSVSTLKIQRTERGDSAVYLCASSPPSTDTQYFGPGTRLTVL.